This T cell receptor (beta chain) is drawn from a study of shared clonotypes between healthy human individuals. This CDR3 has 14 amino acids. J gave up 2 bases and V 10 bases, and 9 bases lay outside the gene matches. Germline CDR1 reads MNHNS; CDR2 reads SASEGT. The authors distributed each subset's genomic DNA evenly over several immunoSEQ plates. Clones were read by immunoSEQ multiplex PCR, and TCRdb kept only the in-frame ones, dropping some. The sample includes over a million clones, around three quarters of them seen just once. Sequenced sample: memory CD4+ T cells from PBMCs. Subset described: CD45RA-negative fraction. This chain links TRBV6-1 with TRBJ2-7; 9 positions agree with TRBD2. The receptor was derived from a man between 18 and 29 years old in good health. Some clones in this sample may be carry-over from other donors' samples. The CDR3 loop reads CATRVAGAAYEQYF. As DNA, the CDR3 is TGTGCCACCCGGGTAGCGGGAGCGGCCTACGAGCAGTACTTC.